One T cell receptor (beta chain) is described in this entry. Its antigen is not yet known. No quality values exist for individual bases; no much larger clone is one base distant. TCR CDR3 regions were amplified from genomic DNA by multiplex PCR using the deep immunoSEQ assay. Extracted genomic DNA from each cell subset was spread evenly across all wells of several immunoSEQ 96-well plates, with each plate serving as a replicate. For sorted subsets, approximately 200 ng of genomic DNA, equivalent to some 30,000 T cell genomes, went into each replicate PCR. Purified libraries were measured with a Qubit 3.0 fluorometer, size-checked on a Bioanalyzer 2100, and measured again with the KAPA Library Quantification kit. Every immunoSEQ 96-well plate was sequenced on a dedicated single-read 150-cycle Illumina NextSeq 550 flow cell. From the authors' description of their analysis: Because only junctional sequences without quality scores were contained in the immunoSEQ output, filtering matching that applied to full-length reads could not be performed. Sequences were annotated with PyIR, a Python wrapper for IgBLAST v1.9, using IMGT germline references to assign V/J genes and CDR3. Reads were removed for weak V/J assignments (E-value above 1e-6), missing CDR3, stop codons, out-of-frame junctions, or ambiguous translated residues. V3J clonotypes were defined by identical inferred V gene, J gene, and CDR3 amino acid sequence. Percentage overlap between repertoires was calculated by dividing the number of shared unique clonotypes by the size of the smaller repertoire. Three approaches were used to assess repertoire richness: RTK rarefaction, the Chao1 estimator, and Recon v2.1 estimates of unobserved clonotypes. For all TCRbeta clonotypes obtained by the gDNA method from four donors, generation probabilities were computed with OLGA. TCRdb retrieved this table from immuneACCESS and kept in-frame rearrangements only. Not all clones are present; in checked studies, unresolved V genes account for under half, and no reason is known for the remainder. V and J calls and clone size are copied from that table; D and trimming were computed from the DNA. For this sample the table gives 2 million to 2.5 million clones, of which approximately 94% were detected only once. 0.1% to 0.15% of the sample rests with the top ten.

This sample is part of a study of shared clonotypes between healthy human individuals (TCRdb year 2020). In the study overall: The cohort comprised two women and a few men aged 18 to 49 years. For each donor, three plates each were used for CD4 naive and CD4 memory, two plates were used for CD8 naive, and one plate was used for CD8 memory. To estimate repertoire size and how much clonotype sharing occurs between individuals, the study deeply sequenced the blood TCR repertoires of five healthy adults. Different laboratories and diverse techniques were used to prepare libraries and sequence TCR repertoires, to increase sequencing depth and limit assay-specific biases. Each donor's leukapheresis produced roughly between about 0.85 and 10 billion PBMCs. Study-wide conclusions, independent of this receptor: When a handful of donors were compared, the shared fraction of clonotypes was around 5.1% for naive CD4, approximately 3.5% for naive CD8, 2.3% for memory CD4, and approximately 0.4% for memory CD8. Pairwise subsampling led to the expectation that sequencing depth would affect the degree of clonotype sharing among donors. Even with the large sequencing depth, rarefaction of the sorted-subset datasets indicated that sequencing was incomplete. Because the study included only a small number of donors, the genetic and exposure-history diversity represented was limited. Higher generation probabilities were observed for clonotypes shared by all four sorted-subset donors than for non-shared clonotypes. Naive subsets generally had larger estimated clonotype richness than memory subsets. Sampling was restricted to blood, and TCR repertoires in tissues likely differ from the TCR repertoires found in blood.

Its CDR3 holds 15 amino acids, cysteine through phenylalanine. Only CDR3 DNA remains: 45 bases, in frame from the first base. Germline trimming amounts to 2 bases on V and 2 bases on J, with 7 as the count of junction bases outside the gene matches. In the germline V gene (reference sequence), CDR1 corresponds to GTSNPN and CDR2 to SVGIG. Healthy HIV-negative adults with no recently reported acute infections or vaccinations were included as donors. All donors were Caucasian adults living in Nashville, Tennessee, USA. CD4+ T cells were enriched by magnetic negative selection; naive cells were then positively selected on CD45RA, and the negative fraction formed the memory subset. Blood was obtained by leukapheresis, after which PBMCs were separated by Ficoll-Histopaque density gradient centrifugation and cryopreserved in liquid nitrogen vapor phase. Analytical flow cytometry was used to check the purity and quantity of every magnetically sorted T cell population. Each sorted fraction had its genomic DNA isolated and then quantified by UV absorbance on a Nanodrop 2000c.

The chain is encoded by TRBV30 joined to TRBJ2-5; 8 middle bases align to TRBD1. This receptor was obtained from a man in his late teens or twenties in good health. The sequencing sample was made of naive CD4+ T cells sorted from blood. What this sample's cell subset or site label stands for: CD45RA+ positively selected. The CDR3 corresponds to CAWSTPGGRQETQYF. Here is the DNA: TGTGCCTGGAGTACCCCAGGGGGCCGACAAGAGACCCAGTACTTC. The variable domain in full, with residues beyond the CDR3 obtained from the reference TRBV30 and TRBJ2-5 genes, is SQTIHQWPATLVQPVGSPLSLECTVEGTSNPNLYWYRQAAGRGLQLLFYSVGIGQISSEVPQNLSASRPQDRQFILSSKKLLLSDSGFYLCAWSTPGGRQETQYFGPGTRLLVL.